One and the same sample provided the 11 T cell receptor beta chains below, sequenced in a study of tumor-infiltrating lymphocytes in primary liver carcinoma. The input was 400 to 500 ng total RNA; TCR beta cDNA was made from it with a constant-region primer. What produced the TCR beta libraries was three nested multiplex PCR rounds using slightly modified ARM-PCR. The study ran its first two PCR rounds for approximately 10 cycles each, using TRBV1-TRBV30 forward primers and a C-beta reverse primer. In TCRdb, the multiplex PCR reads were re-called with MiXCR into one record per CDR3 protein. The sample consists of roughly 86,000 distinct CDR3 sequences, approximately 68% of them appearing once. Bulk tissue was left unsorted, and RNA and DNA were co-extracted from about 21-30 mg of it. Sequenced sample: tumor-adjacent normal liver tissue. The receptors stem from a man aged 40-49 years with primary liver carcinoma and hepatitis B virus infection.

This clonotype was seen many times. The CDR3 DNA reads as TGCAGCGTTGAGACCTGGGGAGGGAGGGCCTCCTACGAGCAGTACTTC. Protein product: CSVETWGGRASYEQYF. This rearrangement joins TRBV29-1 to TRBJ2-7; TRBD2 matches 7 bases. The germline gives CDR1 SQVTM, CDR2 ANQGSEA. J was trimmed by 0 bases and V by 3 bases; bases with no gene match: 11. CDR3 size: 16 residues.

A remark on this clonotype: Likely a read error: the CDR3 ends without its conserved phenylalanine or tryptophan. V gene TRBV29-1 combines with J gene TRBJ1-1; D perhaps matches TRBD1 (5 bases). There are 12 residues in the CDR3. From germline, CDR1 is SQVTM and CDR2 ANQGSEA. The CDR3 DNA follows: TGCAGCGTTGGGAAGGGGAGCACTAAAGCTTTCTCT. This sequence encodes CSVGKGSTKAFS.

The chain uses TRBV11-2 and TRBJ2-1; possibly TRBD1 or TRBD2 for D (5 bases each). Germline CDR1 reads SGHAT; CDR2 reads FQNNGV. This CDR3 contains 13 residues. V was pared by 5 bases and J by 6 bases, with 11 bases between. CDR3 in DNA: TGTGCCAGCAGCCACACCGGGACCAATGAGCAGTTCTTC. Translated, it gives CASSHTGTNEQFF.

As for this clonotype: Mismatch with germline at one junction end may stem from a read error. This chain uses TRBV4-1 with TRBJ2-1; no clear D gene. The length of the CDR3 is 14 residues. The germline V gene encodes CDR1 MGHRA and CDR2 YSYEKL. CDR3 region: CASNQGVSPNKQFF. The CDR3 DNA reads as TGCGCCAGCAACCAAGGAGTTTCCCCGAATAAGCAGTTCTTC.

Only a few counts were recorded for this clonotype. A much larger clone lies a single base off, so this may be a read error. This chain links TRBV6-1 with TRBJ2-1; TRBD1 is a possible D gene (5 bases). Trimming removed 2 bases from V and 9 bases from J, with 11 bases in between. This CDR3 contains 13 residues. Germline V gene lookup returns CDR1 MNHNS and CDR2 SASEGT. CDR3 nucleotide sequence: TGTGCCAGCAGTGAACAGGGTCGCAGTGAGCAGTTCTTC. This gives the protein CASSEQGRSEQFF.

V gene TRBV10-2 combines with J gene TRBJ2-3; 10 nucleotides agree with TRBD1. In germline, CDR1 is WSHSY, CDR2 SAAADI. The CDR3 contains 14 residues. V lost 7 bases to trimming and J lost 3 bases; unmatched junction nucleotides: 4. This chain's CDR3 is CASNADRGTDTQYF. The DNA for the CDR3 is TGCGCCAGCAATGCGGACAGGGGGACAGATACGCAGTATTTT.

This clonotype has a handful of counts. In DNA form, the CDR3 reads TGCGCCAGCAGCTTGGATGTAGTGGGGCAGAGGGTGCGCGAGCAGTACTTC. It yields the protein CASSLDVVGQRVREQYF. The V gene is TRBV5-1, the J gene TRBJ2-7; D assignment may be TRBD1 or TRBD2 (5 bases each). The CDR3 length is 17 residues. Between the trimmed V and J ends, which lost 0 bases and 6 bases, there was a span of 22 bases. Germline values: CDR1 SGHRS, CDR2 YFSETQ.

As concerns this clonotype: This may stem from a read error, because a much larger clone lies one nucleotide away. This sequence joins TRBV10-3 and TRBJ2-5, with D possibly being TRBD2 (6 bases). There are 20 residues in the CDR3. V lost 3 bases and J lost 3, with 29 bases in between. Germline loops: CDR1 ENHRY, CDR2 SYGVKD. CDR3 region: CAISDPDGASRRAPEETQYF. The DNA for the CDR3 is TGTGCCATCAGTGATCCGGATGGCGCTAGCAGGAGGGCCCCGGAAGAGACCCAGTACTTC.

The chain employs TRBV28 and TRBJ2-7; D uncertain. Germline CDR1 MDHEN, CDR2 SYDVKM. This CDR3 spans 13 amino acids. With 5 bases removed from V and 4 bases from J, the gap between germline ends came to 12 bases. The CDR3 DNA follows: TGTGCCAGCAGTGACTCCGGTGGGTACGAGCAGTACTTC. Translation gives CASSDSGGYEQYF.

This clonotype occurred many times. V gene TRBV6-5 combines with J gene TRBJ2-7; 10 nucleotides line up with TRBD2. J was trimmed by 1 base and V by 6 bases; bases with no gene match: 6. The CDR3 covers 15 residues. Germline V gives CDR1 MNHEY, CDR2 SVGAGI. CDR3 amino acids: CASSHGLAASYEQYF. The CDR3 bases are TGTGCCAGCAGCCACGGACTAGCGGCGTCCTACGAGCAGTACTTC.

This clonotype was observed a few times. Lacking the conserved final phenylalanine or tryptophan, this CDR3 likely reflects a read error. The CDR3 sequence: CASQTGSSYNEQFL. DNA for the CDR3: TGCGCCAGCCAAACAGGATCGTCCTACAATGAGCAGTTCTTA. The chain is built from TRBV5-1 and TRBJ2-1, with D perhaps TRBD1 (5 bases). This CDR3 has 14 amino acids. Germline-derived CDR1 and CDR2 are SGHRS and YFSETQ. Trimming cost V 7 bases and J 1 base, with 12 bases left between them.